These T cell receptor beta chains were read from a single sample in a study of chemoradiotherapy in HPV16-positive cancers. The method was immunoSEQ multiplex PCR; TCRdb's version includes in-frame clones alone and lacks a portion of them. The sample includes 20,000 to 30,000 clones, approximately 95% of them seen just once. The sample was gathered from a patient who underwent chemoradiotherapy. Receptors were obtained from a human donor with HPV-associated anogenital cancer. Each CDR3 is given without its conserved first and last residue.

TRBV18 13 ASSPLQGSKNIQY
TRBV7-8 16 ASSPFRAGVKANYGYT
TRBV5-1 15 ASSGSGFGGSDTEAF
TRBV29-1 11 SVASRGTGELF
TRBV10-1 12 ASRGGGPLDTQY
TRBV5-6 11 ASLAGPNTEAF
TRBV28 14 ASTLTTGGPGNTIY
TRBV4-2 14 ASSQVGQGAGYGYT
TRBV7-8 11 ASSSTGGFGYT
TRBV2 14 ASSPEGLAVYNEQF
TRBV28 14 ASSPPNRGLSETQY
TRBV2 11 ASSGPASQPQH
TRBV6-1 13 ASSPGWGASQPQH
TRBV5-5 11 ASSLERWGEQF
TRBV7-9 14 ASSLGTAATNEKLF
TRBV6-6 12 ASIFDRGRGEAF
TRBV2 12 ASTTNRGIYGYT
TRBV2 11 ASRSDTYYGYT
TRBV4-3 13 ASSLGPVGPYGYT
TRBV7-2 13 ASSYTGAAYNEQF
TRBV28 14 ASSLPEYRGWTEAF
TRBV29-1 12 SVPTGGSGDTQY
TRBV18 10 ASSPDRGEQY
TRBV27 18 ASSLLRQGASGALWDEQY
TRBV2 9 ASGTNQPQH
TRBV6-1 11 ASSPGLGTEAF
TRBV6-7 13 PDTGGEKGTDTQY
TRBV5-6 12 ASSPPDRYNEQF
TRBV6-5 14 ASSSLGQGAPNEQF
TRBV11-2 16 ASSPWTKGGGKGETQY
TRBV2 14 ASSEGGQGAGETQY
TRBV5-1 16 ASSLGSAGEAMNTEAF
TRBV5-1 12 ASSFGEHDNEQF
TRBV5-8 11 ASSLSGGKTQY
TRBV28 13 ASSRDGSGANVLT
TRBV13 12 ASSPLRVLDTQY
TRBV7-9 13 ASSFGTGDNSPLH
TRBV15 12 ATSREQGGHEQF
TRBV2 12 ASSGDRGTGELF
TRBV5-5 13 ASSLGVRSGYEQY
TRBV2 10 ASKSRGDTQY